This is a list of T cell receptor beta chains from one sample in a study of shared clonotypes between healthy human individuals. Sequenced by immunoSEQ multiplex PCR; TCRdb stores in-frame clones only, minus some. This repertoire shows roughly 1 million clones, about 74% found once; its top ten account for approximately 1.5%. Sequencing was done on a sample of memory CD4+ T cells sorted from blood. The receptors originated from a man aged 18-30 years in good health. Each CDR3 is given with its conserved first and last residue. The D gene is left open where the match is weak. Expanded clones are given a class, and other clones once, few, many or no size at all.

d_gene	v_gene	abundance	j_gene	CDR3nt	CDR3aa
TRBD1	TRBV18	once	TRBJ1-4	TGTGCCAGCTCACCCGGGACAGGGTCTAATGAAAAACTGTTTTTT	CASSPGTGSNEKLFF
.	TRBV13	.	TRBJ2-2	TGTGCCAGCAGCTTAGGAGTAGGGGGGAACACCGGGGAGCTGTTTTTT	CASSLGVGGNTGELFF
.	TRBV18	.	TRBJ1-2	TGTGCCAGCTCACCAACGGACAGCTATGGCTACACCTTC	CASSPTDSYGYTF
.	TRBV2	few	TRBJ1-1	TGTGCCAGCAGTGATCAGGCAGGGAACACTGAAGCTTTCTTT	CASSDQAGNTEAFF
TRBD2	TRBV18	.	TRBJ2-5	TGTGCCAGCTCACTTAGCGGGACCCCTATAGAGACCCAGTACTTC	CASSLSGTPIETQYF
.	TRBV15	once	TRBJ1-4	TGTGCCACCAGCAGAGATGGCAGGGAAGGCGAAAAACTGTTTTTT	CATSRDGREGEKLFF
.	TRBV5-4	.	TRBJ1-1	TGTGCCAGCAGCTTGGCAACGAACACTGAAGCTTTCTTT	CASSLATNTEAFF
.	TRBV10-2	.	TRBJ2-1	TGCGCCAGCAGATCCGGCTCCTACAATGAGCAGTTCTTC	CASRSGSYNEQFF
.	TRBV19	.	TRBJ1-2	TGTGCCACCCAAAGAGGGGCGAACTATGGCTACACCTTC	CATQRGANYGYTF
.	TRBV5-1	few	TRBJ2-2	TGCGCCAGCAGCTTCATTGGTCCCACCGGGGAGCTGTTTTTT	CASSFIGPTGELFF
TRBD2	TRBV5-1	many	TRBJ2-1	TGCGCCAGCAGCTTGGGCGGGAGTATGTGGAATGAGCAGTTCTTC	CASSLGGSMWNEQFF
.	TRBV5-8	few	TRBJ2-3	TGTGCCAGCAGCCTTAGTAGGAGGGCAGATACGCAGTATTTT	CASSLSRRADTQYF
.	TRBV10-2	.	TRBJ1-1	TGCGCCAGCAAATCCTTAAACGAAGCTTTCTTT	CASKSLNEAFF
.	TRBV5-8	.	TRBJ2-1	TGTGCCAGCAGCCCGAGGGTAGACCCCTACAATGAGCAGTTCTTC	CASSPRVDPYNEQFF
.	TRBV6-5	.	TRBJ1-1	TGTGCCAGCAGTTACTCCCAGGCAGGGTCAAGCACTGAAGCTTTCTTT	CASSYSQAGSSTEAFF
.	TRBV5-6	.	TRBJ1-3	TGTGCCAGCAGCTTGGAGATTTCCGGAAACACCATATATTTT	CASSLEISGNTIYF
TRBD1	TRBV19	few	TRBJ1-5	TGTGCCAGTAGCCGGACAGGGACGGAACAGCCCCAGCATTTT	CASSRTGTEQPQHF
.	TRBV30	few	TRBJ1-6	TGTGCCTGGAGGGGGGACCGCGTCAATTCACCCCTCCACTTT	CAWRGDRVNSPLHF
.	TRBV10-3	few	TRBJ2-1	TGTGCCATCAGTGATACGAGTAATGAGCAGTTCTTC	CAISDTSNEQFF
TRBD1	TRBV18	.	TRBJ2-1	TGTGCCAGCTCACCCCAACAGACAGGGAGTGAGCAGTTCTTC	CASSPQQTGSEQFF
.	TRBV7-8	.	TRBJ1-2	TGTGCCAGCAGCTTAGACCGCGGGGTCCGACCCTACACCTTC	CASSLDRGVRPYTF
TRBD1	TRBV19	.	TRBJ2-1	TGTGCCAGTAGTCCAGGACAGGGGTGGAATGAGCAGTTCTTC	CASSPGQGWNEQFF
TRBD1	TRBV18	.	TRBJ1-5	TGTGCCAGCTCACCTGGGACAGCTTATAGCAATCAGCCCCAGCATTTT	CASSPGTAYSNQPQHF
.	TRBV30	.	TRBJ1-2	TGTGCCTGGAGTGTAGACAGTCCCTCTGGCTACACCTTC	CAWSVDSPSGYTF
.	TRBV5-1	.	TRBJ1-5	TGCGCCAGCAGCTTGGGTGATAATCAGCCCCAGCATTTT	CASSLGDNQPQHF
.	TRBV5-1	.	TRBJ2-2	TGCGCCAGCAGCTCGAACCCAGTAGACACCGGGGAGCTGTTTTTT	CASSSNPVDTGELFF
.	TRBV30	.	TRBJ2-1	TGTGCCTGGAATACTGGGGTCCCCTACAATGAGCAGTTCTTC	CAWNTGVPYNEQFF
TRBD1	TRBV6-5	.	TRBJ2-7	TGTGCCAGCAGTTCTCCGGGACAGCCGCCCTACGAGCAGTACTTC	CASSSPGQPPYEQYF
TRBD1	TRBV7-2	.	TRBJ2-7	TGTGCCAGCAGCCTGAGACAGGGCCTCGAGCAGTACTTC	CASSLRQGLEQYF
TRBD1	TRBV5-5	.	TRBJ1-5	TGTGCCAGCAGCTTGGGACAGGGGGTCAATCAGCCCCAGCATTTT	CASSLGQGVNQPQHF
.	TRBV5-1	.	TRBJ2-3	TGCGCCAGCAGCTTGGATGGCAGTTTAAATTTT	CASSLDGSLNF
.	TRBV14	.	TRBJ2-5	TGTGCCAGCAGCCTCGGCTGGGGGAAAGGGGAGACCCAGTACTTC	CASSLGWGKGETQYF
TRBD1	TRBV27	.	TRBJ1-2	TGTGCCAGCAGTTTGACAGGGGACGTGGGCTACACCTTC	CASSLTGDVGYTF
.	TRBV19	.	TRBJ1-3	TGTGCCAGTAGTAGGCCGGGGACTGGAAACACCATATATTTT	CASSRPGTGNTIYF
.	TRBV19	.	TRBJ2-7	TGTGCCAGTAGTAACTTCTACGAGCAGTACTTC	CASSNFYEQYF
.	TRBV10-3	.	TRBJ2-1	TGTGCCATCAGCTCCGGCGGACACCAAACGGGTAATGAGCAGTTCTTC	CAISSGGHQTGNEQFF
TRBD1	TRBV29-1	.	TRBJ2-7	TGCAGCGTTGAGACGGCGAGGGGGCGCATCAACGAGCAGTACTTC	CSVETARGRINEQYF
TRBD1	TRBV18	.	TRBJ1-1	TGTGCCAGCCAGGGACAGGGAGGCGCTGAAGCTTTCTTT	CASQGQGGAEAFF
.	TRBV6-5	.	TRBJ1-6	TGTGCCAGCAGTTCCGGACAGACCTATAATTCACCCCTCCACTTT	CASSSGQTYNSPLHF
.	TRBV6-5	few	TRBJ1-1	TGTGCCAGCAGTCAGAAGACGGGCTCGTCAGCGGCTTTCTTT	CASSQKTGSSAAFF
.	TRBV5-4	.	TRBJ1-4	TGTGCCAGCAGCTTGGCCGGGGCAGGGCAGGGTGAAAAACTGTTTTTT	CASSLAGAGQGEKLFF
.	TRBV6-1	.	TRBJ2-3	TGTGCCAGCAGTGAAGCGGGGGGGGCGAACACAGATACGCAGTATTTT	CASSEAGGANTDTQYF
.	TRBV28	once	TRBJ1-1	TGTGCCAGCAGTCTCCTAACGGGGCAGCGCTTACGAGGTGAAGCTTTCTTT	CASSLLTGQRLRGEAFF
.	TRBV7-2	.	TRBJ1-1	TGTGCCAGCAGCTTAGTCGGGACAAGGCTGGGGAACACTGAAGCTTTCTTT	CASSLVGTRLGNTEAFF
.	TRBV11-1	.	TRBJ2-7	TGTGCCAGCAGCTTAGGGGAGACCCTCTACGAGCAGTACTTC	CASSLGETLYEQYF
.	TRBV10-3	once	TRBJ2-1	TGTGCCATCAGTGACGTTGGCAATGAGCAGTTCTTC	CAISDVGNEQFF
TRBD2	TRBV7-6	few	TRBJ2-1	TGTGCCAGCAGCCGGACTAGCGGGGGGACTACCCATGAGCAGTTCTTC	CASSRTSGGTTHEQFF
TRBD1	TRBV2	.	TRBJ1-1	TGTGCCAGCAGTGAAAGGGCGGGGACAGGGCGTCGAAGGGCTGAAGCTTTCTTT	CASSERAGTGRRRAEAFF
.	TRBV2	.	TRBJ2-5	TGTGCCAGCAGTGAGAATATTGTCGAGACCCAGTACTTC	CASSENIVETQYF
TRBD2	TRBV5-4	.	TRBJ2-1	TGTGCCAGCAGCTCCGGGGGCTTGGGACTAGCGGGATCCGGTGAGCAGTTCTTC	CASSSGGLGLAGSGEQFF
.	TRBV30	.	TRBJ1-4	TGTGCTTGGAGCCCAGGTGAAAAACTGTTTTTT	CAWSPGEKLFF
TRBD2	TRBV27	.	TRBJ2-5	TGTGCCAGCAGTTCCCTAGCGGGGGGGCACCAAGAGACCCAGTACTTC	CASSSLAGGHQETQYF
.	TRBV6-1	.	TRBJ1-2	TGTGCCAGCAGTCCCAAAGGGAACTATGGCTACACCTTC	CASSPKGNYGYTF
.	TRBV6-6	.	TRBJ1-1	TGTGCCAGCAGTCGTCAGGGTCGCACTGAAGCTTTCTTT	CASSRQGRTEAFF